The clone carrying this T cell receptor (beta chain) was counted only a few times. What it binds is not known. The CDR3 has 16 amino acids. V was pared by 3 bases and J by 2 bases, with 14 bases between. These data originate in a study of T-cell reconstitution after alpha-beta-depleted transplantation in children. Study results and limitations: At the one-year point after transplant, T-cell counts and TCRbeta diversity were found to come mostly from T cells that had been newly produced. Several hundred expanded graft clones reportedly gave rise to the alpha-beta T cells present about two months after transplant. At day 60, the high TCRbeta diversity found in some patients originated from recipient T cells and thymic progenitors that had survived.

Preparation of the TCRbeta library involved a method that used unique molecular identifiers. In TCRdb, the PCR reads were re-called with MiXCR into one record per CDR3 protein. The table has fewer than 1 million distinct CDR3 sequences, roughly 16% seen once. The rearrangement uses TRBV12-3 or TRBV12-4 and TRBJ2-1; D possibly corresponds to TRBD2 (5 bases). The sequence was obtained from a male patient between 10 and 17 years old who had a stem cell transplant for acute lymphoblastic leukemia, so the T cells may come from the graft donor. The sample here was PBMCs, mostly from graft donor cells, taken 360 days after TCRalphabeta/CD19-depleted stem cell transplant. The CDR3 here is CASSFEGPGAYNEQFF. The DNA of the CDR3 is TGTGCCAGCAGTTTCGAGGGCCCAGGCGCCTACAATGAGCAGTTCTTC.